This T cell receptor (beta chain) was sequenced for a study of T cell changes during pregnancy in multiple sclerosis. Germline lookup yields CDR1 SQVTM and CDR2 ANQGSEA. The CDR3 runs to 14 residues. The V segment lost 7 bases and the J segment 4 bases; nucleotides outside the gene matches: 10. TCRdb's table, derived via immunoSEQ multiplex PCR, lists solely in-frame clones and lacks some. In the table there are tens of thousands of clones, under 95% of which are singletons. The input for sequencing was CD4+ T cells from peripheral blood mononuclear cells, taken in the second trimester of pregnancy. V and J are TRBV29-1 and TRBJ2-5; 9 bases agree with TRBD1. The TCR originated in a female donor with multiple sclerosis, enrolled in a pregnancy study. The CDR3 spells CSARTGVSVETQYF. In DNA, the CDR3 is TGCAGCGCAAGGACAGGGGTCAGTGTAGAGACCCAGTACTTC.